The 23 T cell receptor beta chains given below trace back to one sample, sequenced in a study of T-cell reconstitution after alpha-beta-depleted transplantation in children. Unique molecular identifiers were incorporated during preparation of the TCRbeta library. TCRdb reanalysed the PCR reads using MiXCR and keeps one entry per CDR3 protein. In the table there are approximately 800,000 distinct CDR3 sequences, around 17% of which are singletons. This specimen consisted of PBMCs, mostly from graft donor cells, obtained 360 days after TCRalphabeta/CD19-depleted stem cell transplant. These receptor sequences come from a male patient aged 10 to 17 who had a stem cell transplant for acute lymphoblastic leukemia, so the T cells may come from the graft donor.

The rearrangement links TRBV15 to TRBJ2-3, with a tentative D call TRBD2 (5 bases). There are 16 residues in the CDR3. Germline CDR1 reads LNHNV; CDR2 reads YYDKDF (reference sequence). The ends were cut back, 0 bases at V and 1 base at J, with 11 bases in the middle. The CDR3 loop reads CATSRDRGSGTDTQYF. The CDR3 nucleotides are TGTGCCACCAGCAGAGATAGAGGGTCTGGCACAGATACGCAGTATTTT.

This clonotype was detected a few times. The chain links TRBV7-9 to TRBJ2-1; D gene unclear. Between the trimmed V and J ends, which lost 2 bases and 2 bases, there was a span of 7 bases. CDR3 length equals 14 residues. The germline V gene encodes CDR1 SEHNR and CDR2 FQNEAQ (reference sequence). Here the CDR3 reads CASSLITAYNEQFF. CDR3 nucleotides: TGTGCCAGCAGCTTAATAACAGCCTACAATGAGCAGTTCTTC.

This clonotype came up a few times. This chain joins TRBV20-1 and TRBJ2-7; a weak D match, TRBD2 (5 bases). V was shortened by 1 base and J by 6 bases, with 16 bases between the two germline ends. This CDR3 is 14 amino acids long. The germline V gene encodes CDR1 DFQATT and CDR2 SNEGSKA (reference sequence). The CDR3 spells CSARVGSRTGEQYF. CDR3 DNA sequence: TGCAGTGCTAGAGTCGGCAGCCGGACTGGCGAGCAGTACTTC.

J is TRBJ2-5 and V is TRBV10-2; possible D gene TRBD1, 6 bases. Trimming cost V 6 bases and J 5 bases, with 13 bases left between them. Germline assignment: CDR1 WSHSY and CDR2 SAAADI. The CDR3 contains 13 residues. The CDR3 spells CASRTWGPETQYF. CDR3 in DNA: TGCGCCAGCAGGACGTGGGGGCCGGAGACCCAGTACTTC.

The chain links TRBV2 to TRBJ2-5; D gene unclear. Germline V gives CDR1 SNHLY, CDR2 FYNNEI. This CDR3 spans 9 amino acids. Deletions cut 8 bases from V and 6 bases from J, with 4 bases between. The CDR3 bases are TGTGCCAGCGGACAGACCCAGTACTTC. Protein sequence: CASGQTQYF.

In this sample, this clonotype turned up a few times. V is TRBV9 and J is TRBJ1-6, with D perhaps matching TRBD1 (6 bases). The CDR3 sequence is 16 residues long. Germline V gives CDR1 SGDLS, CDR2 YYNGEE. V lost 0 bases, J lost 2 bases, and 9 bases lay in between. In DNA, the CDR3 is TGTGCCAGCAGCGTAGGAGGGGGTGCCTATAATTCACCCCTCCACTTT. Protein sequence: CASSVGGGAYNSPLHF.

CDR3 protein: CSAPTSGSSYEQYF. CDR3 nucleotides: TGCAGTGCTCCTACTAGCGGGAGTTCCTACGAGCAGTACTTC. The J gene is TRBJ2-7, the V gene TRBV20-1; TRBD2 aligns across 11 bases. This CDR3 comprises 14 residues. Germline CDR1 reads DFQATT; CDR2 reads SNEGSKA (reference sequence). With V trimmed by 5 bases and J by 1 base, 4 bases remained unmatched.

In its sample, this clonotype was seen many times. The rearrangement links TRBV9 to TRBJ2-5; perhaps TRBD1 as D (6 bases). The CDR3 runs 14 residues. The germline V gene encodes CDR1 SGDLS and CDR2 YYNGEE. V lost 0 bases and J 1 base, leaving 7 bases between the germline ends. CDR3 residues: CASSVGGLQETQYF. For the CDR3, the DNA is TGTGCCAGCAGCGTAGGGGGGCTCCAAGAGACCCAGTACTTC.

The chain uses TRBV15 and TRBJ2-7; possible D gene TRBD2, 5 bases. Germline V lookup: CDR1 LNHNV, CDR2 YYDKDF (reference sequence). This CDR3 is built from 16 residues. Trimming took off 0 bases at V and 0 bases at J, with 12 bases between the two ends. The CDR3 loop is CATSRDGEGSSYEQYF. The CDR3 nucleotides are TGTGCCACCAGCAGAGATGGTGAGGGAAGCTCCTACGAGCAGTACTTC.

The chain has TRBV13 and TRBJ2-7; D is ambiguous. The V end lost 7 bases, the J end lost 0 bases, and 19 bases lay between the germline ends. CDR3 size: 16 residues. In germline, CDR1 is PRHDT, CDR2 FYEKMQ (reference sequence). The CDR3: CASTPSVGQSSYEQYF. The DNA for the CDR3 is TGTGCCAGCACCCCGAGCGTCGGGCAGAGCTCCTACGAGCAGTACTTC.

This clonotype was seen more than once but under ten times. This chain connects TRBV20-1 to TRBJ2-2; D is ambiguous. The V end was cut by 3 bases, the J end by 3 bases, with 17 bases between. Per the germline V gene, CDR1 is DFQATT and CDR2 is SNEGSKA (reference sequence). The CDR3 is made up of 16 amino acids. The CDR3 region has the DNA TGCAGTGCTAGGAGATGGGCTCTGGCGGACACCGGGGAGCTGTTTTTT. Residues: CSARRWALADTGELFF.

The rearrangement links TRBV7-9 to TRBJ2-7; 8 bases align to TRBD1. V was pared by 6 bases and J by 5 bases, with 9 bases of the junction left unmatched. The germline gives CDR1 SEHNR, CDR2 FQNEAQ (reference sequence). The CDR3 sequence is 14 residues long. DNA of the CDR3: TGTGCCAGCAGGTCCGCAGGGGGCTGGGACGAGCAGTACTTC. It specifies CASRSAGGWDEQYF.

The chain links TRBV7-3 to TRBJ1-5; D call uncertain. Looked up from germline, CDR1 is SGHTA and CDR2 is FQGTGA. Trimming took off 2 bases at V and 7 bases at J, with 12 bases between the two ends. This CDR3 has 14 residues. Written as DNA, the CDR3 is TGTGCCAGCAGCTTACTAGGGAAGGACCAGCCCCAGCATTTT. Translation gives CASSLLGKDQPQHF.

The chain carries TRBV12-3 or TRBV12-4 and TRBJ1-3; D remains ambiguous. The CDR3 is 12 amino acids. The V gene lost 10 bases and the J gene lost 4 bases, with 11 bases spanning the gap. CDR3 amino acids: CANTLGGNTIYF. Written as DNA, the CDR3 is TGTGCCAACACCCTTGGAGGAAACACCATATATTTT.

This clonotype has more than one count but fewer than ten. The chain couples TRBV5-1 to TRBJ2-2; D possibly matches TRBD1 or TRBD2 (5 bases each). V was clipped by 4 bases and J by 4 bases, with 17 bases between them. CDR3 size: 16 residues. Germline V gene sequence: CDR1 SGHRS, CDR2 YFSETQ. CDR3 sequence: CASSLGRDGPTGELFF. CDR3 coding DNA: TGCGCCAGCAGCCTGGGCCGGGACGGACCCACCGGGGAGCTGTTTTTT.

This clonotype turned up a few times. The chain carries TRBV7-6 and TRBJ2-1; D is ambiguous. The CDR3 is 13 amino acids. Trimming took 5 bases from V and 2 from J, leaving 7 bases between them. Germline V gene lookup returns CDR1 SGHVS and CDR2 FNYEAQ. This CDR3 is CASSGLTYNEQFF. CDR3 nucleotides: TGTGCCAGCAGCGGGTTGACCTACAATGAGCAGTTCTTC.

This clonotype has a handful of counts. This chain joins TRBV20-1 and TRBJ1-2; tentatively, D is TRBD1 (6 bases). Germline V lookup: CDR1 DFQATT, CDR2 SNEGSKA (reference sequence). V dropped 3 bases and J dropped 3 bases, with 11 bases sitting between them. The CDR3 length is 13 residues. The CDR3 region has the DNA TGCAGTGCTAGGAGACAGGTCCACTATGGCTACACCTTC. As protein: CSARRQVHYGYTF.

This rearrangement joins TRBV5-1 to TRBJ2-7, with 7 bases aligning to TRBD2. J was trimmed by 2 bases and V by 4 bases; bases with no gene match: 12. There are 16 residues in the CDR3. Looked up from germline, CDR1 is SGHRS and CDR2 is YFSETQ. CDR3 bases: TGCGCCAGCAGCCATCTTGGACTAGGTAAAACCTACGAGCAGTACTTC. As protein: CASSHLGLGKTYEQYF.

This clonotype was observed a handful of times. The chain is built from TRBV5-1 and TRBJ2-1; unclear D gene. V lost 0 bases to trimming and J lost 8 bases, with 12 bases between them. Germline CDR1 and CDR2: SGHRS and YFSETQ. The CDR3 spans 14 residues. The CDR3 region has the DNA TGCGCCAGCAGCTTGGTGGCAGTTGCCGATGAGCAGTTCTTC. Protein sequence: CASSLVAVADEQFF.

This clonotype was picked up many times. This rearrangement joins TRBV4-1 to TRBJ2-1; D possibly corresponds to TRBD1 (5 bases). Trimming cost V 1 base and J 3 bases, with 7 bases left between them. CDR3 size: 14 residues. Looked up from germline, CDR1 is MGHRA and CDR2 is YSYEKL. The CDR3 is CASSQGRGYNEQFF. CDR3 in DNA: TGCGCCAGCAGCCAAGGTAGGGGCTACAATGAGCAGTTCTTC.

This clonotype was seen many times. The V and J genes are TRBV7-9 and TRBJ2-3; 8 bases agree with TRBD2. V lost 6 bases to trimming and J lost 2 bases; unmatched junction nucleotides: 4. The CDR3 extends over 14 amino acids. CDR1 is SEHNR, CDR2 FQNEAQ, per germline (reference sequence). The chain's CDR3 is CASSLTSVTDTQYF. CDR3 bases: TGTGCCAGCAGTTTGACTAGCGTCACAGATACGCAGTATTTT.

The chain uses TRBV7-9 and TRBJ2-7, with D perhaps TRBD1 or TRBD2 (5 bases each). V lost 4 bases, J lost 3 bases, and 16 bases lay in between. The CDR3 loop spans 15 amino acids. Germline CDR1 and CDR2: SEHNR and FQNEAQ (reference sequence). CDR3 sequence: CASSYPSQGRYEQYF. The CDR3 region has the DNA TGTGCCAGCAGCTACCCCTCCCAGGGACGCTACGAGCAGTACTTC.

The rearrangement links TRBV29-1 to TRBJ2-7; 11 positions match TRBD1. Germline-derived CDR1 and CDR2 are SQVTM and ANQGSEA. CDR3 length: 14 amino acids. The trim removed 2 bases at V and 7 bases at J, leaving 7 bases unmatched. The CDR3 is CSVEKGQGAREQYF. The DNA for the CDR3 is TGCAGCGTTGAAAAAGGACAGGGGGCGAGGGAGCAGTACTTC.